The 20 T cell receptor beta chains reported below all come from one sample, sequenced in a study of cytomegalovirus exposure and HLA in healthy donors. The PCR employed 60 Vbeta primers together with 13 Jbeta primers. The repertoire was sequenced with immunoSEQ multiplex PCR; TCRdb's copy has only in-frame clones and lacks some. The sample has roughly 110,000 clones, roughly 70% seen once. Sequenced input: PBMCs. The origin of the receptors is a woman aged 35 to 49 in good health and CMV-seropositive.

The J gene is TRBJ2-5, the V gene TRBV2, with 9 bases matching TRBD2. CDR3 length equals 15 residues. V lost 3 bases, J lost 1 base, and 3 bases stayed unmatched. CDR1 and CDR2 from the germline V gene are SNHLY and FYNNEI. CDR3 in amino acids: CASSDGAGGQETQYF. For the CDR3, the DNA is TGTGCCAGCAGTGATGGAGCGGGGGGCCAAGAGACCCAGTACTTC.

V gene TRBV19 combines with J gene TRBJ2-3; 9 bases are a match to TRBD2. CDR3 length equals 15 residues. The V segment lost 6 bases and the J segment 4 bases; nucleotides outside the gene matches: 8. The germline CDR1 and CDR2 sequences are LNHDA and SQIVND (reference sequence). In DNA form, the CDR3 reads TGTGCCAGTAGGATCGGGACTAGCTCGTCAGATACGCAGTATTTT. Translated: CASRIGTSSSDTQYF.

The genes are TRBV27 and TRBJ2-3, with TRBD2 as a possible D gene (6 bases). This CDR3 has 13 residues. Germline CDR1 reads MNHEY; CDR2 reads SMNVEV (reference sequence). With 11 bases removed from V and 2 bases from J, the gap between germline ends came to 14 bases. The CDR3 loop is CAWGASDTDTQYF. Here the CDR3 DNA reads TGTGCCTGGGGCGCTAGCGACACAGATACGCAGTATTTT.

V gene TRBV7-6 combines with J gene TRBJ2-7; perhaps TRBD1 as D (6 bases). Trimming removed 4 bases from V and 5 bases from J, with 9 bases in between. The CDR3 has 12 residues. Germline CDR1 is SGHVS and CDR2 is FNYEAQ. CDR3 DNA: TGTGCCAGCAGCTCCACAGGGAACGAGCAGTACTTC. Amino acids: CASSSTGNEQYF.

The chain carries TRBV30 and TRBJ2-7; D perhaps matches TRBD1 (7 bases). V lost 1 base and J lost 5, with 12 bases in between. The germline gives CDR1 GTSNPN, CDR2 SVGIG (reference sequence). CDR3 length equals 13 residues. The CDR3 loop reads CAWSAGGTDEQYF. CDR3 nucleotide sequence: TGTGCCTGGAGTGCAGGGGGGACGGACGAGCAGTACTTC.

This chain connects TRBV10-3 to TRBJ1-2; TRBD1 matches 8 bases. The J segment lost 4 bases and the V segment lost 6 bases, leaving 4 bases of the junction unmatched. CDR1 and CDR2 from the germline V gene are ENHRY and SYGVKD. The CDR3 consists of 13 residues. CDR3 region: CAISLGQGYGYTF. In DNA form, the CDR3 reads TGTGCCATCAGCCTAGGACAGGGCTATGGCTACACCTTC.

Comments on this clone: The same CDR3 is also encoded by other DNA sequences in this sample. The rearrangement links TRBV9 to TRBJ2-1; 8 nucleotides agree with TRBD1. Germline V gene data show CDR1 as SGDLS and CDR2 as YYNGEE. After removal of 0 bases from V and 2 bases from J, the junction contained 1 base not matched to a gene. The CDR3 sequence is 15 residues long. In DNA form, the CDR3 reads TGTGCCAGCAGCGTAGTGGACAGGGCCTACAATGAGCAGTTCTTC. Encoded protein: CASSVVDRAYNEQFF.

V gene TRBV18 combines with J gene TRBJ1-5; D uncertain. Germline CDR1 KGHSH, CDR2 LQKENI. This CDR3 has 14 residues. V lost 8 bases and J 0 bases, leaving 11 bases between the germline ends. As DNA, the CDR3 is TGTGCCAGCCAGGAAACAGATAGCAATCAGCCCCAGCATTTT. Translating gives CASQETDSNQPQHF. The full variable domain, with the rest looked up from reference TRBV18 and TRBJ1-5, is NAGVMQNPRHLVRRRGQEARLRCSPMKGHSHVYWYRQLPEEGLKFMVYLQKENIIDESGMPKERFSAEFPKEGPSILRIQQVVRGDSAAYFCASQETDSNQPQHFGDGTRLSIL.

The J gene is TRBJ2-7, the V gene TRBV2; maybe TRBD2 (7 bases). CDR1 and CDR2 (germline): SNHLY, FYNNEI. The V gene lost 8 bases and the J gene lost 0 bases, with 17 bases spanning the gap. This CDR3 contains 15 residues. Here the CDR3 reads CASVNGGPSSYEQYF. As DNA, the CDR3 is TGTGCCAGCGTCAACGGGGGGCCTAGCTCCTACGAGCAGTACTTC.

The chain joins TRBV9 to TRBJ1-1; 10 positions agree with TRBD1. Germline lookup yields CDR1 SGDLS and CDR2 YYNGEE. The CDR3 has 16 residues. Losses at the gene ends were 4 bases for V and 1 base for J; bases not matched to a gene: 7. CDR3 protein: CASSSWTGGSNTEAFF. In nucleotides, the CDR3 is TGTGCCAGCAGCTCTTGGACAGGGGGGTCGAACACTGAAGCTTTCTTT.

This clone was seen just once. The genes are TRBV2 and TRBJ1-2, with D possibly matching TRBD1 (6 bases). Trimming left V 4 bases short and J 8 bases short, with 20 bases between. The germline CDR1 and CDR2 sequences are SNHLY and FYNNEI. The CDR3 has 15 residues. CDR3 amino acids: CASSARDKVSYGYTF. The DNA for the CDR3 is TGTGCCAGCAGTGCCCGGGACAAGGTTTCCTACGGCTACACCTTC.

The rearrangement joins TRBV7-3 to TRBJ2-3; 13 bases agree with TRBD2. The CDR3 is 17 amino acids. Germline lookup yields CDR1 SGHTA and CDR2 FQGTGA. J was trimmed by 2 bases and V by 6 bases; bases with no gene match: 8. The CDR3 sequence is CASRGGLAGEDTDTQYF. In DNA form, the CDR3 reads TGTGCCAGCAGGGGAGGACTAGCGGGGGAAGACACAGATACGCAGTATTTT.

This chain links TRBV2 with TRBJ1-2; 8 bases map to TRBD1. Looked up from germline, CDR1 is SNHLY and CDR2 is FYNNEI. The CDR3 contains 13 residues. Trimming cost V 3 bases and J 6 bases; bases outside gene matches: 3. CDR3 loop: CASSEGQEDGYTF. The CDR3, as DNA: TGTGCCAGCAGTGAGGGACAGGAGGATGGCTACACCTTC.

The CDR3 is CASAQGAGGPQHF. Here the CDR3 DNA reads TGTGCCAGCGCCCAGGGGGCCGGGGGGCCCCAGCATTTT. The rearrangement uses TRBV19 and TRBJ1-5; 8 nucleotides align to TRBD1. CDR1 LNHDA and CDR2 SQIVND come from the germline V gene (reference sequence). This CDR3 is built from 13 residues. Unmatched junction bases numbered 10, after V lost 9 bases and J lost 9 bases.

This chain links TRBV5-1 with TRBJ1-3, with a possible D match to TRBD1 (5 bases). The CDR3 is 15 residues long. Germline CDR1 reads SGHRS; CDR2 reads YFSETQ. The V gene lost 0 bases and the J gene lost 3 bases, with 10 bases spanning the gap. The CDR3 nucleotides are TGCGCCAGCAGCTTGGCTGGCAGGGATGGAAACACCATATATTTT. Its translation: CASSLAGRDGNTIYF. The full variable domain, in which reference TRBV5-1 and TRBJ1-3 provide the parts outside the CDR3, is KAGVTQTPRYLIKTRGQQVTLSCSPISGHRSVSWYQQTPGQGLQFLFEYFSETQRNKGNFPGRFSGRQFSNSRSEMNVSTLELGDSALYLCASSLAGRDGNTIYFGEGSWLTVV.

V usage is TRBV29-1 and J usage is TRBJ1-5; D call uncertain. This CDR3 is 14 amino acids long. Germline V gene sequence: CDR1 SQVTM, CDR2 ANQGSEA. V lost 0 bases and J 2 bases, leaving 8 bases between the germline ends. As DNA, the CDR3 is TGCAGCGTTGAAGAAAGCGGGGGCAATCAGCCCCAGCATTTT. It codes for CSVEESGGNQPQHF.

This clone was counted a few times. The chain uses TRBV7-8 and TRBJ2-6; 7 positions match TRBD1. CDR1 and CDR2 from the germline V gene are SGHVS and FQNEAQ. The length of the CDR3 is 18 residues. Trimming took 0 bases from V and 2 from J; bases not matched to a gene: 7. Here the CDR3 DNA reads TGTGCCAGCAGCTTAGCTTCATTCACAGGGGCTGGGGCCAACGTCCTGACTTTC. Its protein product is CASSLASFTGAGANVLTF.

This clone was counted a single time. The rearrangement links TRBV2 to TRBJ1-2; the D is unclear. Trimming pared 1 base from V and 4 bases from J, leaving 10 bases between. Germline loops: CDR1 SNHLY, CDR2 FYNNEI. The CDR3 is 14 amino acids. CDR3 amino acids: CASSEGGEPYGYTF. Here the CDR3 DNA reads TGTGCCAGCAGTGAAGGAGGAGAGCCCTATGGCTACACCTTC.

The rearrangement joins TRBV11-2 to TRBJ1-5; TRBD1 matches 9 bases. V trimming: 1 base; J trimming: 5 bases; junction bases outside the gene matches: 3. Germline-derived CDR1 and CDR2 are SGHAT and FQNNGV. This CDR3 region has 15 residues. The CDR3 is CASSLAGTGHQPQHF. CDR3 DNA sequence: TGTGCCAGCAGCTTAGCCGGGACAGGGCATCAGCCCCAGCATTTT.

The chain recombines TRBV10-1 with TRBJ2-7; D may be TRBD2 (6 bases). The V end was cut by 7 bases, the J end by 13 bases, with 17 bases between. Germline-derived CDR1 and CDR2 are WNHNN and SYGVQD (reference sequence). The CDR3 extends over 11 amino acids. The CDR3 DNA reads TGCGCCAGCACCGGAGGGCCCTGCCCATACTTC. Residues: CASTGGPCPYF.